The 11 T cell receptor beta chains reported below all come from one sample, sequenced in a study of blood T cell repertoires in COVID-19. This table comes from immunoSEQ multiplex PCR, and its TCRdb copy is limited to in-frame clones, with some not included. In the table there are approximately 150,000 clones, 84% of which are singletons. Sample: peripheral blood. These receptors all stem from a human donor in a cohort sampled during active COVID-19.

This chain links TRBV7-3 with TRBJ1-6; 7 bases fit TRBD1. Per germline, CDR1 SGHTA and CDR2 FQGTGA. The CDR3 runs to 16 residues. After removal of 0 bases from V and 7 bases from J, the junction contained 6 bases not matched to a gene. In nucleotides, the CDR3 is TGTGCCAGCAGCTTAACAGGACAGGTCGGAAATTCACCCCTCCACTTT. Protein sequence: CASSLTGQVGNSPLHF. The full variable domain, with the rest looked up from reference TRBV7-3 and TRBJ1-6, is GAGVSQTPSNKVTEKGKYVELRCDPISGHTALYWYRQSLGQGPEFLIYFQGTGAADDSGLPNDRFFAVRPEGSVSTLKIQRTERGDSAVYLCASSLTGQVGNSPLHFGNGTRLTVT.

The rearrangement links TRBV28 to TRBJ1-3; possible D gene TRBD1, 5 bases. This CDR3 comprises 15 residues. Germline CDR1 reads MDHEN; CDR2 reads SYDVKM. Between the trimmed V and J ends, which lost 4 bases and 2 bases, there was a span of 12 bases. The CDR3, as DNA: TGTGCCAGCAGTTCAGGAGGGGAGGCTGGAAACACCATATATTTT. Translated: CASSSGGEAGNTIYF.

The CDR3 spells CASSLAYSGANVLTF. The CDR3 DNA is TGTGCCAGCAGCTTGGCGTACTCTGGGGCCAACGTCCTGACTTTC. This chain connects TRBV5-6 to TRBJ2-6; D gene uncertain. V lost 0 bases, J lost 0 bases, and 4 bases lay in between. The CDR3 spans 15 residues. Germline loops: CDR1 SGHDT, CDR2 YYEEEE.

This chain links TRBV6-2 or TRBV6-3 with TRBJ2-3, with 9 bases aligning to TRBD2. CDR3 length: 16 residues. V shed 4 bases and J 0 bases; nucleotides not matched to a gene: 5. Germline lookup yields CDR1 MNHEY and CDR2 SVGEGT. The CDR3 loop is CASSFRLAASTDTQYF. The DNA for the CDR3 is TGTGCCAGCAGTTTTCGACTAGCGGCGAGCACAGATACGCAGTATTTT.

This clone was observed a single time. CDR3 protein: CASRGLNTEAFF. In DNA, the CDR3 is TGTGCCAGCAGGGGCCTGAACACTGAAGCTTTCTTT. This sequence joins TRBV2 and TRBJ1-1, with unresolved D. Per the germline V gene, CDR1 is SNHLY and CDR2 is FYNNEI. The CDR3 spans 12 residues. The ends were cut back, 6 bases at V and 0 bases at J, with 5 bases in the middle.

This CDR3 is CASSRTGETQYF. CDR3 nucleotide sequence: TGTGCCAGCAGCCGCACCGGGGAGACCCAGTACTTC. V usage is TRBV5-4 and J usage is TRBJ2-5; D gene uncertain. V was pared by 4 bases and J by 5 bases, with 9 bases between. The CDR3 is 12 residues long. CDR1 is SGHNT, CDR2 YYREEE, per germline (reference sequence).

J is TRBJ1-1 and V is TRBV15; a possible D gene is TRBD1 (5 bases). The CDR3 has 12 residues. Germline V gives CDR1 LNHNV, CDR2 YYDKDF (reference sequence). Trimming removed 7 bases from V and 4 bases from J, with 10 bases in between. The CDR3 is CATNVGGTEAFF. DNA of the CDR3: TGTGCCACCAATGTGGGGGGCACTGAAGCTTTCTTT. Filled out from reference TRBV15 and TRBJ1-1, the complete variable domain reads DAMVIQNPRYQVTQFGKPVTLSCSQTLNHNVMYWYQQKSSQAPKLLFHYYDKDFNNEADTPDNFQSRRPNTSFCFLDIRSPGLGDTAMYLCATNVGGTEAFFGQGTRLTVV.

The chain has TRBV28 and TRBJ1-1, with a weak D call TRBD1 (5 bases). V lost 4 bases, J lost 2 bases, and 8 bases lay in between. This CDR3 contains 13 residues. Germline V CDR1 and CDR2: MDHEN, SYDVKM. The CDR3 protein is CASSSRVNTEAFF. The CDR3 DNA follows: TGTGCCAGCAGTTCCAGGGTAAACACTGAAGCTTTCTTT. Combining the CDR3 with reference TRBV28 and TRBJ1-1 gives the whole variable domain DVKVTQSSRYLVKRTGEKVFLECVQDMDHENMFWYRQDPGLGLRLIYFSYDVKMKEKGDIPEGYSVSREKKERFSLILESASTNQTSMYLCASSSRVNTEAFFGQGTRLTVV.

The CDR3 coding sequence is TGTGCCACACAAGATCTTGGGGGGTCTAACTATGGCTACACCTTC. Translated: CATQDLGGSNYGYTF. The genes are TRBV10-3 and TRBJ1-2; D is possibly TRBD1 (5 bases). CDR1 ENHRY and CDR2 SYGVKD come from the germline V gene. This CDR3 contains 15 residues. V was shortened by 10 bases and J by 0 bases, with 18 bases between the two germline ends.

The CDR3 loop is CASSAGPRQPDGSPLHF. Written as DNA, the CDR3 is TGTGCCAGTAGTGCTGGCCCAAGACAGCCGGACGGATCACCCCTCCACTTT. The chain couples TRBV19 to TRBJ1-6; D may be TRBD1 (5 bases). The CDR3 has 17 residues. Per germline, CDR1 LNHDA and CDR2 SQIVND (reference sequence). With 5 bases removed from V and 10 bases from J, the gap between germline ends came to 24 bases.

The CDR3 nucleotides read TGTGCCAGCAGCTTCGTCCAGGGGGGCGGAAACACCATATATTTT. Translating gives CASSFVQGGGNTIYF. The rearrangement joins TRBV7-2 to TRBJ1-3; 7 bases fit TRBD1. The length of the CDR3 is 15 residues. Looked up from germline, CDR1 is SGHTA and CDR2 is FQGNSA. The V gene end was trimmed by 3 bases and the J gene end by 4 bases; junction bases not matched to a gene: 6. Full variable domain (missing parts from reference TRBV7-2 and TRBJ1-3): GAGVSQSPSNKVTEKGKDVELRCDPISGHTALYWYRQSLGQGLEFLIYFQGNSAPDKSGLPSDRFSAERTGGSVSTLTIQRTQQEDSAVYLCASSFVQGGGNTIYFGEGSWLTVV.